A single sample is the source of the 14 T cell receptor beta chains below, sequenced in a study of cytomegalovirus exposure and HLA in healthy donors. PCR primers comprised 60 Vbeta and 13 Jbeta primers. The data were produced by immunoSEQ multiplex PCR, yet TCRdb's version contains in-frame clones alone and is incomplete. The data contain some 110,000 clones, about 70% of them singletons. Material: PBMCs. The origin of the receptors is a female donor in good health and CMV-seronegative.

The chain employs TRBV29-1 and TRBJ2-1; D perhaps matches TRBD2 (6 bases). Germline V lookup: CDR1 SQVTM, CDR2 ANQGSEA. Trimming removed 7 bases at V and 7 bases at J, with 17 bases between. The CDR3 spans 13 residues. The CDR3 protein is CSATGLSHNEQFF. CDR3 nucleotides: TGCAGCGCAACTGGACTAAGTCATAATGAGCAGTTCTTC.

The chain carries TRBV14 and TRBJ2-1; D is undetermined. The CDR3 spans 12 residues. V was shortened by 2 bases and J by 3 bases, with 2 bases between the two germline ends. Germline V gene data show CDR1 as SGHDN and CDR2 as FVKESK. In DNA, the CDR3 is TGTGCCAGCAGCCAATACTACAATGAGCAGTTCTTC. It yields the protein CASSQYYNEQFF.

The chain links TRBV30 to TRBJ2-3, with 11 nucleotides matching TRBD2. CDR1 and CDR2 from the germline V gene are GTSNPN and SVGIG (reference sequence). The CDR3 is 15 amino acids. Trimming removed 3 bases from V and 1 base from J; junction bases left unmatched: 3. For the CDR3, the DNA is TGTGCCTGGAGCCCACTAGCGGGAGGCACAGATACGCAGTATTTT. Encoded protein: CAWSPLAGGTDTQYF.

This chain connects TRBV9 to TRBJ2-5; D possibly corresponds to TRBD1 (5 bases). CDR3 size: 13 residues. Germline-derived CDR1 and CDR2 are SGDLS and YYNGEE. Trimming removed 0 bases at V and 2 bases at J, with 5 bases between. CDR3 protein: CASSVAGQETQYF. CDR3 nucleotide sequence: TGTGCCAGCAGCGTAGCAGGGCAAGAGACCCAGTACTTC.

The CDR3 bases are TGTGCCAGCAGTGAAGGAGATGGACAGGGGGCCCACGAGCAGTACTTC. This codes for CASSEGDGQGAHEQYF. V usage is TRBV6-1 and J usage is TRBJ2-7; 11 positions agree with TRBD1. This CDR3 is built from 16 residues. Unmatched junction bases numbered 7, after V lost 1 base and J lost 5 bases. Germline loops: CDR1 MNHNS, CDR2 SASEGT.

The chain has TRBV5-4 and TRBJ2-7, with D unclear. Germline CDR1 and CDR2: SGHNT and YYREEE (reference sequence). CDR3 length: 13 amino acids. V lost 0 bases and J 2 bases, leaving 6 bases between the germline ends. In DNA, the CDR3 is TGTGCCAGCAGCTTGGCACAGACCTACGAGCAGTACTTC. As protein: CASSLAQTYEQYF.

The chain employs TRBV15 and TRBJ1-1; perhaps TRBD1 as D (6 bases). CDR1 and CDR2 (germline): LNHNV, YYDKDF (reference sequence). Trimming shortened V by 1 base and J by 1 base, and 16 bases separated the two germline ends. The CDR3 loop spans 17 amino acids. The CDR3 DNA is TGTGCCACCAGCAGAGGTACAGAGGGGGGGCCGAACACTGAAGCTTTCTTT. Translating it yields CATSRGTEGGPNTEAFF.

V is TRBV11-2 and J is TRBJ1-4, with D possibly TRBD1 on 5 matching bases. The CDR3 is 16 residues long. The V end lost 1 base, the J end lost 0 bases, and 9 bases lay between the germline ends. Germline V gives CDR1 SGHAT, CDR2 FQNNGV. The CDR3: CASSLGQLATNEKLFF. CDR3 nucleotide sequence: TGTGCCAGCAGCTTAGGACAGCTAGCAACTAATGAAAAACTGTTTTTT.

Worth noting for this clone: In the same sample, other DNA sequences code for this CDR3. The chain uses TRBV7-9 and TRBJ1-1, with D hard to call. This CDR3 has 12 residues. V was trimmed by 2 bases and J by 4 bases, leaving 5 bases between them. Looked up from germline, CDR1 is SEHNR and CDR2 is FQNEAQ (reference sequence). The CDR3 DNA reads as TGTGCCAGCAGCTTACGTTCCACTGAAGCTTTCTTT. This gives the protein CASSLRSTEAFF.

The V gene is TRBV7-9, the J gene TRBJ2-7, with 7 positions matching TRBD1. This CDR3 contains 14 residues. V lost 4 bases and J lost 2; bases outside the gene matches: 5. Per the germline V gene, CDR1 is SEHNR and CDR2 is FQNEAQ (reference sequence). This chain's CDR3 is CASSSPDRAYEQYF. As DNA, the CDR3 is TGTGCCAGCAGCTCCCCTGACAGGGCCTACGAGCAGTACTTC.

V usage is TRBV30 and J usage is TRBJ1-1; perhaps TRBD1 as D (6 bases). Germline V gives CDR1 GTSNPN, CDR2 SVGIG (reference sequence). This CDR3 comprises 14 residues. Trimming took 2 bases from V and 4 from J, leaving 14 bases between them. The CDR3 region has the DNA TGTGCCTGGAGTCAGGGGAATCCGGGCACTGAAGCTTTCTTT. Its protein product is CAWSQGNPGTEAFF.

Concerning this clone: A much larger clone differs from this one at a single base, so this may be a read error. This chain uses TRBV10-1 with TRBJ2-6; D perhaps matches TRBD1 (5 bases). Germline V lookup: CDR1 WNHNN, CDR2 SYGVQD (reference sequence). CDR3 length equals 14 residues. As DNA, the CDR3 is TGCGCCAGCAGCCAGGGATATGGGGCCAACGTCCTGTCTTTC. Translation: CASSQGYGANVLSF.

Only a few counts were recorded for this clone. The chain couples TRBV30 to TRBJ2-1; D uncertain. V lost 0 bases, J lost 6 bases, and 15 bases lay in between. This CDR3 has 15 residues. Per the germline V gene, CDR1 is GTSNPN and CDR2 is SVGIG (reference sequence). CDR3 loop: CAWSVRHPGRNEQFF. In DNA form, the CDR3 reads TGTGCCTGGAGTGTAAGGCACCCGGGTCGCAATGAGCAGTTCTTC.

The chain carries TRBV7-9 and TRBJ2-3; 8 nucleotides agree with TRBD2. The V gene's germline CDR1 is SEHNR and CDR2 FQNEAQ (reference sequence). The CDR3 has 19 amino acids. The V and J ends lost 5 bases and 2 bases, in that order; junction bases with no gene match: 18. The CDR3 sequence: CASSPERRRAGESTDTQYF. DNA of the CDR3: TGTGCCAGCAGCCCCGAAAGACGGCGAGCGGGGGAATCCACAGATACGCAGTATTTT.